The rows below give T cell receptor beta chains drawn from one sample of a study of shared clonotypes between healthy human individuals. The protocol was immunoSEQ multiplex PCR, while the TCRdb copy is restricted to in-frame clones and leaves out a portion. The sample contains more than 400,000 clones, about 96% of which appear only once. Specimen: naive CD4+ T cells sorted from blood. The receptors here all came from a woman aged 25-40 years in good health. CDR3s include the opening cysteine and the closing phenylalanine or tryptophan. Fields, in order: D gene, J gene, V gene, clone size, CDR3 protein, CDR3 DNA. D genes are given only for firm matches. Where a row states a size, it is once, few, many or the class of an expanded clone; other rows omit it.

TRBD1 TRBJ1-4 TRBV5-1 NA CASSSSPGQQNEKLFF TGCGCCAGCAGCTCATCTCCGGGACAGCAGAATGAAAAACTGTTTTTT
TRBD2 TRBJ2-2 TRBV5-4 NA CASKLAGGPTGELFF TGTGCCAGCAAACTAGCGGGAGGGCCTACCGGGGAGCTGTTTTTT
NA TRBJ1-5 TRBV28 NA CASSNLGGDGSQPQHF TGTGCCAGCAGTAACCTAGGCGGGGATGGTAGTCAGCCCCAGCATTTT
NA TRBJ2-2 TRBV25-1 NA CASSRGYGPTGELFF TGTGCCAGCAGTAGGGGCTATGGCCCCACCGGGGAGCTGTTTTTT
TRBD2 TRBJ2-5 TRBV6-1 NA CASATLAGGGGTQYF TGTGCCAGCGCAACACTAGCGGGAGGGGGGGGGACCCAGTACTTC
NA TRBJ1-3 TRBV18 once CASSLDSGNTIYF TGTGCCAGCTCACTGGACTCTGGAAACACCATATATTTT
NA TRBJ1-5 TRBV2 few CASSEEQGAQPQHF TGTGCCAGCAGTGAAGAGCAGGGTGCTCAGCCCCAGCATTTT
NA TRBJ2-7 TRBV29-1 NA CSVGFTYEQYF TGCAGCGTTGGTTTCACCTACGAGCAGTACTTC
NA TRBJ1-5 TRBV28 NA CASSSGRPLNQPQHF TGTGCCAGCAGTTCGGGACGGCCACTCAATCAGCCCCAGCATTTT
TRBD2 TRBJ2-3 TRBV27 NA CASSFYDLAGGPGDTQYF TGTGCCAGCAGTTTCTACGACTTAGCGGGAGGGCCAGGAGATACGCAGTATTTT
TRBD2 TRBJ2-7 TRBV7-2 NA CASSFLAGYTYEQYF TGTGCCAGCAGCTTCCTAGCGGGTTATACCTACGAGCAGTACTTC
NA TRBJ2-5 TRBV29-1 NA CSVGGVREPNTQETQYF TGCAGCGTTGGAGGGGTTCGCGAACCTAATACCCAAGAGACCCAGTACTTC
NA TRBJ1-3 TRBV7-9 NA CAFRGHLYSGNTIYF TGTGCCTTCCGAGGGCACCTCTACTCTGGAAACACCATATATTTT
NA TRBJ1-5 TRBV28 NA CASSLLDWRGNNQPQHF TGTGCCAGCAGTTTATTGGATTGGCGGGGGAACAATCAGCCCCAGCATTTT
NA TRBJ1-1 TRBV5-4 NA CASSLGGGQPEAFF TGTGCCAGCAGCCTGGGTGGGGGTCAGCCTGAAGCTTTCTTT
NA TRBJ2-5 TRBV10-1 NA CASSESGQETQYF TGCGCCAGCAGTGAGTCAGGCCAAGAGACCCAGTACTTC
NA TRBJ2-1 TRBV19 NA CASSPGGLREQFF TGTGCCAGTAGTCCCGGAGGCCTACGTGAGCAGTTCTTC
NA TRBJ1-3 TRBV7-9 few CASSLITLSGNTIYF TGTGCCAGCAGTTTGATCACCCTCTCTGGAAACACCATATATTTT
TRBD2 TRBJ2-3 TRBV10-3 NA CAIRSSGSFIDTQYF TGTGCCATCAGATCTAGCGGGAGTTTCATAGATACGCAGTATTTT
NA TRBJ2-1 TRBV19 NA CASRSTATWYNEQFF TGTGCCAGTAGGTCTACGGCGACGTGGTACAATGAGCAGTTCTTC
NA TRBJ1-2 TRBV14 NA CASSLLQGLVDYTF TGTGCCAGCAGCCTATTACAGGGTCTCGTTGACTACACCTTC
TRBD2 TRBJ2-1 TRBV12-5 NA CASGLVPLGGSSYNEQFF TGTGCTAGTGGTTTGGTACCTCTAGGCGGGAGCTCTTACAATGAGCAGTTCTTC
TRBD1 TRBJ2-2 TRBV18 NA CASSPWTGGNTGELFF TGTGCCAGCTCACCGTGGACAGGGGGAAACACCGGGGAGCTGTTTTTT
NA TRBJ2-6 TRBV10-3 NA CATVSGANVLTF TGTGCCACCGTCTCTGGGGCCAACGTCCTGACTTTC
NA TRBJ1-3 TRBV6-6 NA CASNPSSGNTIYF TGTGCCAGCAACCCGAGCTCTGGAAACACCATATATTTT
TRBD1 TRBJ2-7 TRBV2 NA CASTEIRTGASYEQYF TGTGCCAGCACGGAAATCCGGACAGGGGCCTCCTACGAGCAGTACTTC
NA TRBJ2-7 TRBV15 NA CATSPPVGGRYEQYF TGTGCCACCAGCCCGCCCGTCGGGGGCCGGTACGAGCAGTACTTC
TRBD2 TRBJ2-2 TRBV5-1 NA CASNPRGQRGTGELFF TGCGCCAGCAACCCCCGGGGCCAGCGGGGCACCGGGGAGCTGTTTTTT
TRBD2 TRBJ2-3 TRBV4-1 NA CASSQVGGRSDTQYF TGCGCCAGCAGCCAAGTGGGGGGGAGATCAGATACGCAGTATTTT
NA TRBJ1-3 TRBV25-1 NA CASSDLVSSGNTIYF TGTGCCAGCAGTGACTTGGTGAGCTCTGGAAACACCATATATTTT
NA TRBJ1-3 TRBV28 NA CASTNTGPSGNTIYF TGTGCCAGCACCAATACAGGCCCCTCTGGAAACACCATATATTTT
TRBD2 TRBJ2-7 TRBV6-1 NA CASSEGVAGVYEQYF TGTGCCAGCAGCGAAGGGGTAGCGGGAGTGTACGAGCAGTACTTC
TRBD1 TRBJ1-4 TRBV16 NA CASSLGQGIEKLFF TGTGCCAGCAGCCTGGGACAGGGTATTGAAAAACTGTTTTTT
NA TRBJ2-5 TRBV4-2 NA CASSQDGGETQYF TGTGCCAGCAGCCAAGACGGGGGAGAGACCCAGTACTTC
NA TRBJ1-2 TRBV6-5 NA CASSSGSVYGYTF TGTGCCAGCAGTTCGGGAAGCGTCTATGGCTACACCTTC
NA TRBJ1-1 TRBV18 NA CASSPIFLGDNTEAFF TGTGCCAGCTCACCGATTTTCCTGGGGGATAACACTGAAGCTTTCTTT
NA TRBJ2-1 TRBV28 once CASSLDGESYNEQFF TGTGCCAGCAGTTTGGATGGCGAGTCCTACAATGAGCAGTTCTTC
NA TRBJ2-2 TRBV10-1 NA CASSEAVGGELFF TGCGCCAGCAGTGAGGCAGTAGGCGGGGAGCTGTTTTTT
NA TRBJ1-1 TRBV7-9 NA CASSLAGRVEAFF TGTGCCAGCAGCTTAGCCGGGAGGGTTGAAGCTTTCTTT
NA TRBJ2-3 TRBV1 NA CTSSQIGPGHIEGDTQYF TGCACCAGCAGCCAAATTGGGCCCGGTCACATCGAGGGAGATACGCAGTATTTT
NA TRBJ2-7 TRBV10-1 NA CASSDLGYEQYF TGCGCCAGCAGTGATTTAGGATACGAGCAGTACTTC
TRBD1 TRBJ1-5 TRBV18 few CASSPRGQGALGRQPQHF TGTGCCAGCTCACCCCGGGGGCAGGGGGCGTTAGGGCGTCAGCCCCAGCATTTT
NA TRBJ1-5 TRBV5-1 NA CASRRDTDQPQHF TGCGCCAGCAGGAGGGACACAGATCAGCCCCAGCATTTT
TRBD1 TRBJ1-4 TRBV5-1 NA CASSLGDRAGYEKLFF TGCGCCAGCAGCTTGGGCGACAGGGCCGGTTATGAAAAACTGTTTTTT
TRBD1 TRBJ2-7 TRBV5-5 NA CASSPRTGAGIYEQYF TGTGCCAGCAGCCCTCGGACAGGGGCAGGGATCTACGAGCAGTACTTC
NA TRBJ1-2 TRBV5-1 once CASSSPSGRDGYTF TGCGCCAGCAGCTCCCCCAGCGGGAGGGACGGCTACACCTTC
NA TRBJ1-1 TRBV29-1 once CSVGVGKGVAEAFF TGCAGCGTTGGTGTGGGAAAGGGGGTGGCTGAAGCTTTCTTT
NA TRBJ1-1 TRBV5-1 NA CASSGRGNTEAFF TGCGCCAGCAGCGGGCGGGGGAACACTGAAGCTTTCTTT
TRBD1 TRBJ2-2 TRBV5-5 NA CASSGQGQGSGELFF TGTGCCAGCAGCGGGCAGGGACAGGGGAGCGGGGAGCTGTTTTTT
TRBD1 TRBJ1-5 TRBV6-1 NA CASRTGTGPNQPQHF TGTGCCAGCAGGACTGGGACAGGACCTAATCAGCCCCAGCATTTT
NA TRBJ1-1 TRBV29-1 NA CSAIRGGNTEAFF TGCAGCGCGATTCGGGGGGGGAACACTGAAGCTTTCTTT
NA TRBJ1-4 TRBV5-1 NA CASSSPDGPNEKLFF TGCGCCAGCAGCAGCCCTGACGGCCCTAATGAAAAACTGTTTTTT
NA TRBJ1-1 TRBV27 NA CASSSPAVDTEAFF TGTGCCAGCAGTTCCCCAGCGGTGGACACTGAAGCTTTCTTT
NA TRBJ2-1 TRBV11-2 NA CASSPWTQNYNEQFF TGTGCCAGCAGCCCCTGGACCCAAAACTACAATGAGCAGTTCTTC